These 20 T cell receptor beta chains came from one sample sequenced in a study of blood T cell repertoires in COVID-19. TCRdb's table, derived via immunoSEQ multiplex PCR, lists solely in-frame clones and lacks some. Of around 200,000 clones in the sample, about 85% are singletons; the top ten hold under 0.9%. Sequencing input: peripheral blood. All receptors come from a man aged 35 to 55 with acute or convalescent COVID-19.

The chain uses TRBV20-1 and TRBJ2-3, with a tentative D call TRBD2 (6 bases). The germline CDR1 and CDR2 sequences are DFQATT and SNEGSKA (reference sequence). Trimming shortened V by 3 bases and J by 7 bases, and 20 bases separated the two germline ends. The CDR3 spans 15 residues. The CDR3 coding sequence is TGCAGTGCTAGTTCTCAGCTTCGGGACTCGTATACGCAGTATTTT. Amino acids: CSASSQLRDSYTQYF.

The chain has TRBV27 and TRBJ1-2, with 7 bases lining up with TRBD1. Germline trimming cut 5 bases from V and 8 bases from J; bases unmatched to any gene: 5. The CDR3 covers 12 residues. Germline V CDR1 and CDR2: MNHEY, SMNVEV (reference sequence). This CDR3 is CASSPVTGGYTF. In nucleotides, the CDR3 is TGTGCCAGCAGTCCGGTGACAGGGGGCTACACCTTC.

The chain combines TRBV20-1 with TRBJ1-3, with D uncertain. Per the germline V gene, CDR1 is DFQATT and CDR2 is SNEGSKA (reference sequence). Deletions cut 2 bases from V and 6 bases from J, with 5 bases between. CDR3 length: 11 amino acids. The CDR3 region has the DNA TGCAGTGCTAGAACTGAAAACACCATATATTTT. It encodes CSARTENTIYF.

The chain joins TRBV19 to TRBJ1-2, with D maybe TRBD1 (5 bases). The CDR3 spans 16 residues. V shed 1 base and J shed 4 bases, with 16 bases lying between them. Germline CDR1 and CDR2: LNHDA and SQIVND (reference sequence). This CDR3 reads CASSIAPGGRSYGYTF. As DNA, the CDR3 is TGTGCCAGTAGTATAGCACCCGGGGGAAGAAGCTATGGCTACACCTTC.

In its sample, this clone was seen a few times. CDR3 sequence reads: CASSDSGTRKQFF. The CDR3 coding sequence is TGTGCCAGCAGTGACTCAGGGACTAGAAAGCAGTTCTTC. The genes are TRBV6-4 and TRBJ2-1; 8 nucleotides match TRBD2. V lost 0 bases, J lost 11 bases, and 3 bases stayed unmatched. This CDR3 has 13 amino acids. From germline, CDR1 is MRHNA and CDR2 SNTAGT.

Details on this clone: This sample also contains other DNA sequences that code for the same CDR3. This sequence joins TRBV4-2 and TRBJ1-2; TRBD1 agrees at 8 bases. This CDR3 is 15 amino acids long. Trimming at V came to 0 bases and at J to 7 bases, leaving 7 bases not matched to a gene. Per germline, CDR1 LGHNA and CDR2 YNFKEQ. As DNA, the CDR3 is TGTGCCAGCAGCCAAGATGGGCAGGGGGCGCGTGGCTACACCTTC. This translates into CASSQDGQGARGYTF.

The rearrangement links TRBV4-1 to TRBJ2-7; D not certain. Germline CDR1 is MGHRA and CDR2 is YSYEKL. Trimming took 1 base from V and 0 from J, leaving 10 bases between them. This CDR3 is 15 amino acids long. The CDR3 sequence: CASSQGHIVSYEQYF. The CDR3 DNA reads TGCGCCAGCAGCCAAGGACACATTGTCTCCTACGAGCAGTACTTC.

This chain connects TRBV27 to TRBJ1-5; D is unresolved. The CDR3 length is 13 residues. Germline values: CDR1 MNHEY, CDR2 SMNVEV (reference sequence). Deletions cut 3 bases from V and 3 bases from J, with 6 bases between. The CDR3: CASSFGTNQPQHF. In nucleotides, the CDR3 is TGTGCCAGCAGTTTCGGTACCAATCAGCCCCAGCATTTT.

This chain uses TRBV5-1 with TRBJ1-1; TRBD1 aligns across 7 bases. J lost 2 bases, V lost 0 bases, and 7 bases had no gene match. The CDR3 is 16 residues long. Germline V gives CDR1 SGHRS, CDR2 YFSETQ. The CDR3 DNA follows: TGCGCCAGCAGCTTGGTAGGGGGCCTACCCAACACTGAAGCTTTCTTT. Its translation is CASSLVGGLPNTEAFF.

The chain couples TRBV7-3 to TRBJ2-1, with 7 positions matching TRBD2. This CDR3 spans 15 amino acids. Trimming took 3 bases from V and 9 from J; bases not matched to a gene: 11. Germline CDR1 reads SGHTA; CDR2 reads FQGTGA. CDR3 loop: CASSLAGAFGGEQFF. CDR3 nucleotide sequence: TGTGCCAGCAGCTTGGCGGGAGCATTCGGTGGTGAGCAGTTCTTC.

This clone appeared a few times. The chain employs TRBV7-2 and TRBJ2-5; TRBD2 matches at 15 bases. Germline values: CDR1 SGHTA, CDR2 FQGNSA. V gave up 0 bases and J gave up 4 bases; unmatched junction bases: 6. The CDR3 runs 18 residues. The CDR3 coding sequence is TGTGCCAGCAGCTTAGCTGGACTAGCGGGGGGGCAGAGAGAGACCCAGTACTTC. Translation: CASSLAGLAGGQRETQYF. Drawing the rest from reference TRBV7-2 and TRBJ2-5, the complete variable domain is GAGVSQSPSNKVTEKGKDVELRCDPISGHTALYWYRQSLGQGLEFLIYFQGNSAPDKSGLPSDRFSAERTGGSVSTLTIQRTQQEDSAVYLCASSLAGLAGGQRETQYFGPGTRLLVL.

This rearrangement joins TRBV19 to TRBJ2-7, with D unresolved. The CDR3 contains 11 residues. The V gene lost 3 bases and the J gene lost 5 bases, with 5 bases spanning the gap. Germline values: CDR1 LNHDA, CDR2 SQIVND (reference sequence). As DNA, the CDR3 is TGTGCCAGTAGTATGCGCCACGAGCAGTACTTC. Amino acid sequence: CASSMRHEQYF.

This chain uses TRBV6-2 or TRBV6-3 with TRBJ1-5; D gene ambiguous. The CDR3 sequence is 13 residues long. V was pared by 1 base and J by 4 bases, with 5 bases between. CDR1 and CDR2 (germline): MNHEY, SVGEGT. Here the CDR3 DNA reads TGTGCCAGCAGTTACTTCGGTAATCAGCCCCAGCATTTT. Translating gives CASSYFGNQPQHF.

V and J are TRBV20-1 and TRBJ1-1; 11 nucleotides agree with TRBD1. The CDR3 runs to 11 residues. Germline-derived CDR1 and CDR2 are DFQATT and SNEGSKA (reference sequence). The trim removed 8 bases at V and 11 bases at J, leaving 7 bases unmatched. CDR3 loop: CSRDRGVLAFF. The CDR3 nucleotides read TGCAGTAGGGACAGGGGGGTTTTGGCTTTCTTT.

The rearrangement joins TRBV6-2 or TRBV6-3 to TRBJ2-1, with 11 bases identical to TRBD2. With V trimmed by 2 bases and J by 10 bases, 10 bases remained unmatched. There are 16 residues in the CDR3. CDR1 is MNHEY and CDR2 is SVGEGT in the germline V gene. CDR3 DNA: TGTGCCAGCAGTTACCGTCTAGCGGGGGGCCCCCAGGAGCAGTTCTTC. The encoded protein is CASSYRLAGGPQEQFF.

CDR3 in amino acids: CASSLLRQVREQYF. CDR3 DNA sequence: TGTGCCAGCAGCTTGCTACGACAGGTCCGCGAGCAGTACTTC. The chain links TRBV5-8 to TRBJ2-7; TRBD1 is a possible D gene (6 bases). This CDR3 comprises 14 residues. Germline V gene sequence: CDR1 SGHTS, CDR2 YDEGEE. Trimming pared 1 base from V and 6 bases from J, leaving 14 bases between.

This clone was recorded once. V is TRBV27 and J is TRBJ1-4; D ambiguous. The CDR3 loop spans 17 amino acids. Germline V gene sequence: CDR1 MNHEY, CDR2 SMNVEV (reference sequence). V lost 5 bases to trimming and J lost 1 base, with 17 bases between them. The DNA for the CDR3 is TGTGCCAGCAGTCCTAACCCCCTGAAAGAAACTAATGAAAAACTGTTTTTT. It yields the protein CASSPNPLKETNEKLFF.

The V gene is TRBV10-3, the J gene TRBJ1-1; a possible D gene is TRBD1 (5 bases). Trimming stripped 4 bases from V and 5 bases from J, with 5 bases between. Per germline, CDR1 ENHRY and CDR2 SYGVKD. This CDR3 is built from 11 residues. In nucleotides, the CDR3 is TGTGCCATCAGTGGACAGACTGAAGCTTTCTTT. Translated: CAISGQTEAFF.

The chain recombines TRBV7-2 with TRBJ1-5; no reliable D call. This CDR3 contains 13 residues. V was shortened by 4 bases and J by 5 bases, with 9 bases between the two germline ends. From germline, CDR1 is SGHTA and CDR2 FQGNSA. In DNA, the CDR3 is TGTGCCAGCAGCTCCCAGGCCGATCAGCCCCAGCATTTT. Protein product: CASSSQADQPQHF.

The rearrangement uses TRBV10-3 and TRBJ1-2, with D possibly matching TRBD1 (5 bases). The CDR3 contains 13 residues. Trimming took off 3 bases at V and 6 bases at J, with 11 bases between the two ends. The germline CDR1 and CDR2 sequences are ENHRY and SYGVKD. CDR3 coding DNA: TGTGCCATCAGTGAACGAGGGGAGGATGGCTACACCTTC. It is translated as CAISERGEDGYTF.